This entry concerns a single TCR beta chain. No antigen is known for it. No base-level quality is on record; no much larger clone is a single base apart. The sample originates from a study of blood T cells in healthy people across ages (dated by TCRdb to between 2014 and 2016). Context from the whole study: Template switching captured roughly one uniquely barcoded TCR beta cDNA molecule per two T cells in model experiments. The study measured age-related changes in TCR beta repertoire diversity using deep sequencing normalized with unique cDNA molecular identifiers. Four age groups were formed from the donors: young (average about 17 years), middle-aged (roughly 38), aged (about 68) and long-lived (about 80). Two additional independent replicas of 1 million unique cDNA reads from the same blood draw were analyzed for two donors (one aged 18 to 30 and one aged 80 or older).

Library preparation employed 5' RACE. TCRdb records Illumina HiSeq 2500 as the sequencer. The second PCR ran for about 7 to 11 cycles and used a J-beta primer mix along with a sample-barcoded 5' primer. A template-switch 5' adaptor carrying 12 random nucleotides introduced a unique molecular identifier onto each TCR beta cDNA molecule. At least 2.5 million CDR3-containing paired-end reads were obtained from each sample. First-strand cDNA was synthesized from all RNA with the Mint cDNA synthesis kit, primed by a TRBC-specific oligonucleotide. Following uracil-DNA glycosylase treatment, all cDNA underwent a first 18-cycle PCR with the universal primers M1SS and BC2_uni_R. The authors' analysis ran thus. For normalization, 1 million high-quality reads were randomly selected from each sample, with every read carrying a distinct molecular identifier. Reads sharing molecular identifiers were discarded rather than binned into consensus sequences. MiTCR, with a Q25 quality threshold and the strictest error-elimination algorithm, was used for CDR3 identification, clonotype clustering and error correction. A nonparametric unseen species model using Euler transformation provided a lower-bound estimate of total TCR beta diversity. Starting from the raw public reads, TCRdb applied fastp trimming at Q25, assembled clones with MiXCR and retained in-frame beta chains. CDR3 protein duplicates are merged, each entry listing the most common genes and DNA. The V and J calls follow TCRdb's processing rather than the paper's. Counted in this sample were fewer than 600,000 distinct CDR3 sequences; roughly a quarter of them appeared once. Over 3.5% of the sample is in the top ten clones.

The CDR3 covers 14 residues, taking in both the cysteine and the phenylalanine. Left in the record is the CDR3 DNA by itself, 42 bases read in frame from the first base. V trim: 1 base; J trim: 3 bases; unmatched bases: 2. Sequences DFQATT (CDR1) and SNEGSKA (CDR2) are obtained from the germline V gene (reference sequence). The approximately 41 donors, aged roughly 6 to 100 years, were systemically healthy Caucasian individuals from Russia. About 10 milliliters of peripheral blood were collected from each donor into EDTA-treated Vacutainer tubes. Ficoll-Paque density-gradient centrifugation was used to isolate PBMCs, with at least 6 million obtained per sample. Trizol reagent was used to extract total RNA from the PBMCs, yielding at least 5.5 micrograms per sample. The percentages of naive CD45RAhigh/CD27high T cells were determined by flow cytometry on a PBMC aliquot from every donor. Points the paper makes about the study in general: Compared with the aged group, the long-lived group had more naive CD4+ T cells, fewer expanded clones and increased TCR diversity, a pattern suggesting age selection. Because profiling used bulk unsorted PBMCs, naive and antigen-experienced compartments could not be compared conclusively. Estimates of total diversity based on one million sequenced T cells were regarded as lower bounds and as underestimates. As age increased, observed TCR beta diversity per million T cells dropped in a roughly linear way, and a significant reduction was already evident by age 40. Observed TCR beta diversity correlated strongly with the percentage of naive T cells measured by flow cytometry. The CMV infection status of donors was not known, potentially confounding age-related changes in expanded clonotypes.

These data were also filed under a second study, of T cells of mothers and their children. As the second publication notes: The donors were nine systemically healthy Caucasian individuals, made up of three mothers and their six children. cDNA synthesis used all of the extracted RNA, with roughly 1.5 ug of RNA in each 15 ul reaction. In the second PCR, the M1S primer added sample barcodes and 2-4 random nucleotides. Over 8 million TCR beta CDR3 reads were obtained for each mother, and some 3 million reads were obtained for each child. In both related and unrelated pairs, thymic selection shapes the output of TCR recombination in a similar way, with inherited differences having only a minor effect. Normalized repertoire overlap in related mother-child pairs was always slightly higher than in unrelated mother-child pairs, but the difference was never significant. Persistent microchimeric T cell clones were not detected, at a sensitivity of about 100 clones per million clonotypes. In the study, deep NGS was used to compare the TCR beta repertoires of mothers and children, and features distinguishing related mother-child pairs from unrelated individuals were sought. Mothers averaged approximately 40 +/- 4 years of age and children averaged about 10 +/- 4 years. After adapters were ligated using NEBNext reagents, the libraries underwent 100+100 nt paired-end sequencing on an Illumina HiSeq 2000. Mother and child libraries were prepared a month apart and sequenced in separate runs to prevent cross-contamination. Each donor had between roughly 450,000 and 2,300,000 distinct TCR beta clonotypes identified. Naive TCR beta clonotypes were estimated from low-frequency clonotypes matched to each donor's FACS-determined naive share, without sorting.

The receptor was derived from a boy between 2 and 10 years old in good health. The V gene is TRBV20-1 and the J gene is TRBJ2-7; a stretch of 11 junction bases matches TRBD2. Sequences were obtained from blood. The DNA reads TGCAGTGCTAGAGTCCTAGCGGGAGGCTACGAGCAGTACTTC. Translated, it reads CSARVLAGGYEQYF.